The rows below give T cell receptor beta chains drawn from one sample of a study of blood T cell repertoires in COVID-19. Repertoires were generated with immunoSEQ multiplex PCR, while TCRdb's copy carries only in-frame clones and drops some. This sample has a few hundred thousand clones, with 85% to 90% found just once. Input material: peripheral blood. Every receptor here comes from a man aged 18 to 29 with COVID-19, enrolled during active disease. Each CDR3 is given without its conserved first and last residue. The order of the fields is J gene, D gene, V gene, CDR3 protein. A D gene is named only where the DNA matches it firmly.

J: TRBJ1-4
D: TRBD1
V: TRBV6-6
CDR3: ASRAGQGNEKLF

J: TRBJ1-5
D: .
V: TRBV4-1
CDR3: ASSPVWGGDHSNQPQH

J: TRBJ2-1
D: .
V: TRBV30
CDR3: AWSPSSYNEQF

J: TRBJ2-7
D: TRBD1
V: TRBV5-4
CDR3: ASSGGTGGFNEQY

J: TRBJ1-2
D: .
V: TRBV11-2
CDR3: ASSSGDGYT

J: TRBJ2-2
D: .
V: TRBV2
CDR3: ATSGILTGELF

J: TRBJ2-7
D: TRBD1
V: TRBV19
CDR3: ASSGTGTGEVEQY

J: TRBJ1-6
D: .
V: TRBV19
CDR3: ASSPEPFQNSPLH

J: TRBJ2-2
D: TRBD2
V: TRBV7-9
CDR3: ASSLRLAVNTGELF

J: TRBJ2-5
D: .
V: TRBV20-1
CDR3: SCSGQETQY

J: TRBJ2-1
D: TRBD2
V: TRBV6-1
CDR3: ASSDGTSGYNEQF

J: TRBJ2-5
D: TRBD1
V: TRBV9
CDR3: ASSVGGQGPGETQY

J: TRBJ1-5
D: .
V: TRBV6-5
CDR3: ASSFRVGNQPQH

J: TRBJ2-2
D: TRBD1
V: TRBV27
CDR3: ASSLDTPGQGRTGELF

J: TRBJ1-1
D: .
V: TRBV5-6
CDR3: ASSLAGNTEAF